This T cell receptor beta chain originates from a study of PD-1 blockade in classical Hodgkin lymphoma (TCRdb year 2020). For the study in its entirety: Nivolumab dosing was 3 mg/kg intravenously every 2 weeks, continuing until either disease progression or unacceptable toxicity. To define a peripheral blood immune signature of response to PD-1 blockade in classical Hodgkin lymphoma, the study combined TCR beta sequencing with CyTOF.

The time point label corresponds to: cycle 2 day 1 (C2D1) of nivolumab. Every trial patient had relapsed after autologous stem cell transplantation, and cohorts A, B and C differed in prior brentuximab vedotin exposure. A total of fewer than 65 patients with relapsed/refractory classical Hodgkin lymphoma made up the trial cohort, and each patient's best overall response was complete response, partial response or progressive disease. Trial patients were treated with single-agent nivolumab in the multi-cohort phase II CheckMate 205 trial. Best overall response was determined by an independent review committee according to the 2007 International Working Group response criteria. Trial PBMCs were collected just before the start of nivolumab (C1D1) and during therapy at cycle 2 day 1 and cycle 4 day 1. Peripheral blood was collected in 8 mL Vacutainer Cell Preparation Tubes, from which PBMCs were isolated by centrifugation and then cryopreserved.

As for this clone: The target of this receptor is not known. No base-level quality is on record; no much larger clone is a single base apart.

CDR3 length: 15 amino acids, cysteine to phenylalanine. The sequence is cut down to CDR3 DNA, 45 bases in frame from base 1. V has 1 base trimmed and J has 5 bases trimmed; junction bases matching no gene number 3. The germline V gene (reference sequence) specifies SEHNR as CDR1 and FQNEAQ as CDR2. Broad study findings and their caveats: A significant rise by C4D1 was seen in CD4+ but not CD8+ TCR diversity (p=0.0027 vs p=0.16), with the rise being most apparent in complete responders (p=0.02). Baseline TCR diversity was reported as lower in newly diagnosed patients than in healthy donors, and lower still in relapsed/refractory patients. Trial patients with a complete response had baseline diversity similar to that of newly diagnosed patients, while partial responders and progressors had significantly lower diversity. Diversity was lower in patients who began nivolumab less than 1 year after ASCT, so these patients were left out of later analyses to avoid confounding by immune reconstitution. The study covered only a single clinical trial cohort, and the causes of the repertoire differences, possibly disease activity or prior therapy, were still not defined.

The Qiagen DNeasy kit was used to extract genomic DNA both from unsorted PBMCs and from the negatively selected CD4+ and CD8+ fractions. Amplification of TCR beta CDR3 regions was done by immunoSEQ multiplex PCR with primers that anneal to V and J segments. Amplification bias was minimized using a synthetic immune receptor repertoire, and residual bias was removed computationally after sequencing. In the original analysis: Custom Python scripts were used to quantify repertoire diversity as the Shannon entropy index. The unsorted, CD4+ and CD8+ repertoires were each analyzed separately, with the exception of combined analyses, where CD4+ and CD8+ sequences were merged in silico. A clone counted as expanded when the clone's frequency after treatment rose at least 2-fold relative to C1D1, and clones undetected at baseline were given a pseudocount of 0.5. Singleton clones were defined as clones with 0 or 1 copy at C1D1, and non-singleton clones were defined as clones with 2 or more copies. Clones expanded in unsorted samples were assigned a CD4+, CD8+ or unknown annotation through matching of protein sequences in sorted samples from the same patient. Wilcoxon tests were applied to paired samples to test diversity changes from C1D1 to C4D1. TCRdb re-hosts the immuneACCESS table, in-frame sequences only. Its copies lack some clones; in the studies checked, an unresolved V gene accounts for under half of them, and the cause for the rest is not known. D and trimming come from the DNA, and the V and J calls and clone size come from that table. The sample table lists approximately 98,000 clones, 80% to 90% of them with a count of one. 20% of the sample rests with the top ten.

The rearrangement joined TRBV7-9 to TRBJ2-1; the junction holds 9 bases that match TRBD2. The receptor comes from a human donor with classical Hodgkin lymphoma. Sequencing used peripheral blood mononuclear cells (PBMCs), obtained before the second cycle of nivolumab. The base sequence is TGTGCCAGCAGCTTAGACGGGACTAGCCACAATGAGCAGTTCTTC. Translated, this is CASSLDGTSHNEQFF.